Listed below are T cell receptor beta chains from one sample, sequenced in a study of cytomegalovirus exposure and HLA in healthy donors. Assay: immunoSEQ multiplex PCR; the TCRdb copy retains only in-frame clones and omits some. The sample shows 100,000 or so clones, around 67% of them seen only once. Sequences were obtained from PBMCs. The receptors were sampled from a man between 50 and 59 years old in good health and CMV-seronegative. Each CDR3 is given with its conserved first and last residue. A D gene is named only where the DNA matches it firmly. For some rows the clone size is stated as once, few or many, or as a class when expanded; others skip it.

D gene: NA
J gene: TRBJ2-1
clone size: few
V gene: TRBV7-2
CDR3 DNA: TGTGCCAGCAGCTTAGGGGCCTCTTACAATGAGCAGTTCTTC
CDR3 protein: CASSLGASYNEQFF

D gene: NA
J gene: TRBJ2-7
clone size: NA
V gene: TRBV18
CDR3 DNA: TGTGCCAGCTCCCGGCAGGTCTCCTACGAGCAGTACTTC
CDR3 protein: CASSRQVSYEQYF

D gene: NA
J gene: TRBJ1-6
clone size: NA
V gene: TRBV5-1
CDR3 DNA: TGCGCCAGCAGCGTCGCTTCGGATTCACCCCTCCACTTT
CDR3 protein: CASSVASDSPLHF

D gene: TRBD2
J gene: TRBJ2-1
clone size: NA
V gene: TRBV5-1
CDR3 DNA: TGCGCCAGCAGCTTGGAACCTAGCGGTAACAATGAGCAGTTCTTC
CDR3 protein: CASSLEPSGNNEQFF

D gene: NA
J gene: TRBJ2-5
clone size: NA
V gene: TRBV9
CDR3 DNA: TGTGCCAGCAGCAAGACAGGGAGGGAGACCCAGTACTTC
CDR3 protein: CASSKTGRETQYF

D gene: TRBD1
J gene: TRBJ1-1
clone size: NA
V gene: TRBV5-1
CDR3 DNA: TGCGCCAGCAGCTTCACAGGGGGCCCTGACACTGAAGCTTTCTTT
CDR3 protein: CASSFTGGPDTEAFF

D gene: NA
J gene: TRBJ2-1
clone size: NA
V gene: TRBV2
CDR3 DNA: TGTGCCAGCATCCGAGGGGGGGTATCCTACAATGAGCAGTTCTTC
CDR3 protein: CASIRGGVSYNEQFF

D gene: TRBD2
J gene: TRBJ2-1
clone size: NA
V gene: TRBV6-1
CDR3 DNA: TGTGCCAGCAATAGGAGGCTAGCGGAGAATGAGCAGTTCTTC
CDR3 protein: CASNRRLAENEQFF

D gene: TRBD1
J gene: TRBJ1-2
clone size: once
V gene: TRBV6-1
CDR3 DNA: TGTGCCAGCAGTGAAGGGACAGGGGGTGGGTCTAACTATGGCTACACCTTC
CDR3 protein: CASSEGTGGGSNYGYTF

D gene: NA
J gene: TRBJ1-3
clone size: many
V gene: TRBV25-1
CDR3 DNA: TGTGCCAGCAGTGACCCACAGGGAGGGAACACCATATATTTT
CDR3 protein: CASSDPQGGNTIYF

D gene: TRBD1
J gene: TRBJ1-2
clone size: NA
V gene: TRBV7-2
CDR3 DNA: TGTGCCAGCAGCTTAGGACAGGGTACCTATGGCTACACCTTC
CDR3 protein: CASSLGQGTYGYTF

D gene: TRBD2
J gene: TRBJ2-1
clone size: few
V gene: TRBV2
CDR3 DNA: TGTGCCAGCAGTGTAGGGCTAGCGGGAGTCGGTGAGCAGTTCTTC
CDR3 protein: CASSVGLAGVGEQFF

D gene: TRBD1
J gene: TRBJ1-4
clone size: few
V gene: TRBV6-5
CDR3 DNA: TGTGCCAGCAGGCCCGACGGGACAGGGGTTGAAAAACTGTTTTTT
CDR3 protein: CASRPDGTGVEKLFF

D gene: TRBD2
J gene: TRBJ2-2
clone size: few
V gene: TRBV7-3
CDR3 DNA: TGTGCCAGCAGCCAAGACGGTAGCGGGATTGTGGGGGGCACCGGGGAGCTGTTTTTT
CDR3 protein: CASSQDGSGIVGGTGELFF

D gene: TRBD1
J gene: TRBJ2-7
clone size: NA
V gene: TRBV29-1
CDR3 DNA: TGCAGCGTCCTCCGGGACAGGGGAGGCTACGAGCAGTACTTC
CDR3 protein: CSVLRDRGGYEQYF

D gene: TRBD1
J gene: TRBJ2-7
clone size: NA
V gene: TRBV27
CDR3 DNA: TGTGCCAGCGCTGACGGGGGACAGGGCTACTACGAGCAGTACTTC
CDR3 protein: CASADGGQGYYEQYF

D gene: TRBD2
J gene: TRBJ2-7
clone size: many
V gene: TRBV5-4
CDR3 DNA: TGTGCCAGCAGCTTGGGGGGACTAGCGGGTATAATCTACGAGCAGTACTTC
CDR3 protein: CASSLGGLAGIIYEQYF

D gene: NA
J gene: TRBJ2-3
clone size: few
V gene: TRBV6-5
CDR3 DNA: TGTGCCAGCAGACAGAGCACAGATACGCAGTATTTT
CDR3 protein: CASRQSTDTQYF

D gene: NA
J gene: TRBJ2-7
clone size: few
V gene: TRBV27
CDR3 DNA: TGTGCCAGCAGTTTAAACGGGGGGCTCCTGGGCGAGCAGTACTTC
CDR3 protein: CASSLNGGLLGEQYF

D gene: TRBD2
J gene: TRBJ2-3
clone size: NA
V gene: TRBV18
CDR3 DNA: TGTGCCAGCTCACCAACAGCGGGGAGTCCGGATACGCAGTATTTT
CDR3 protein: CASSPTAGSPDTQYF

D gene: NA
J gene: TRBJ2-5
clone size: NA
V gene: TRBV11-2
CDR3 DNA: TGTGCCAGCAGCTCAGGTTTGAAAACAGAGCAGTACTTC
CDR3 protein: CASSSGLKTEQYF

D gene: NA
J gene: TRBJ2-6
clone size: few
V gene: TRBV10-3
CDR3 DNA: TGTGCCATCAGTGAGTTCGACAACAAGGGGGCCAACGTCCTGACTTTC
CDR3 protein: CAISEFDNKGANVLTF

D gene: NA
J gene: TRBJ2-7
clone size: few
V gene: TRBV7-9
CDR3 DNA: TGTGCCAGCAGCCTCAACTCGGGTGAGCAGTACTTC
CDR3 protein: CASSLNSGEQYF

D gene: NA
J gene: TRBJ2-7
clone size: NA
V gene: TRBV5-6
CDR3 DNA: TGTGCCAGCAGCAGCACCTACGAGCAGTACTTC
CDR3 protein: CASSSTYEQYF

D gene: NA
J gene: TRBJ2-7
clone size: NA
V gene: TRBV9
CDR3 DNA: TGTGCCAGCAGCCTGAGGGACTCGGTCTCCTACGAGCAGTACTTC
CDR3 protein: CASSLRDSVSYEQYF

D gene: TRBD1
J gene: TRBJ2-6
clone size: NA
V gene: TRBV5-1
CDR3 DNA: TGCGCCAGCAGCTTGGGGGACAGGCCCTTCTCTGGGGCCAACGTCCTGACTTTC
CDR3 protein: CASSLGDRPFSGANVLTF

D gene: TRBD2
J gene: TRBJ2-2
clone size: NA
V gene: TRBV18
CDR3 DNA: TGTGCCAGCTCACCTTATAGCGGGAGTGGTAACACCGGGGAGCTGTTTTTT
CDR3 protein: CASSPYSGSGNTGELFF

D gene: NA
J gene: TRBJ2-3
clone size: NA
V gene: TRBV7-9
CDR3 DNA: TGTGCCAGCAGCTTAGAGACAGATAGCACAGATACGCAGTATTTT
CDR3 protein: CASSLETDSTDTQYF

D gene: TRBD1
J gene: TRBJ2-1
clone size: NA
V gene: TRBV4-2
CDR3 DNA: TGTGCCAGCAGCCAAGGGACAGGGACTTACAATGAGCAGTTCTTC
CDR3 protein: CASSQGTGTYNEQFF

D gene: NA
J gene: TRBJ1-4
clone size: NA
V gene: TRBV5-3
CDR3 DNA: TGTGGGCCCAGGGGTGAAAAACTGTTTTTT
CDR3 protein: CGPRGEKLFF

D gene: TRBD1
J gene: TRBJ2-1
clone size: NA
V gene: TRBV11-1
CDR3 DNA: TGTGCCAGCAGCCTCACAGGACAGGGGATGACTGAGCAGTTCTTC
CDR3 protein: CASSLTGQGMTEQFF

D gene: NA
J gene: TRBJ2-7
clone size: few
V gene: TRBV7-8
CDR3 DNA: TGTGCCAGCAGCCCAGACCCGGGACTCCCCTACGAGCAGTACTTC
CDR3 protein: CASSPDPGLPYEQYF

D gene: NA
J gene: TRBJ2-3
clone size: once
V gene: TRBV5-4
CDR3 DNA: TGTGCCAGCAGCTTGATTCGGGGGGCCATAGATACGCAGTATTTT
CDR3 protein: CASSLIRGAIDTQYF

D gene: NA
J gene: TRBJ1-1
clone size: NA
V gene: TRBV7-2
CDR3 DNA: TGTGCCAGCAGCTTTACTTCACAGGGATACACTGAAGCTTTCTTT
CDR3 protein: CASSFTSQGYTEAFF

D gene: TRBD1
J gene: TRBJ1-3
clone size: NA
V gene: TRBV29-1
CDR3 DNA: TGCAGCGTTGAACCCAGGGGGGAAGGAAACACCATATATTTT
CDR3 protein: CSVEPRGEGNTIYF